The entry that follows covers one T cell receptor (beta chain) sequence. As yet, its antigen is unknown. The data are from a study of cytomegalovirus exposure and HLA in healthy donors. Regarding the study as a whole: Sequencing artifact likely explains a cluster of highly shared sequence variants.

Germline loops: CDR1 SGHRS, CDR2 YFSETQ. V dropped 3 bases and J dropped 3; count of bases not matched to a gene: 9. The CDR3 has 16 amino acids. PCR used 60 Vbeta primers and 13 Jbeta primers. Assay: immunoSEQ multiplex PCR; the TCRdb copy retains only in-frame clones and omits some. The sample has about 130,000 clones, around 77% seen once. The sequenced material came from PBMCs. The clonotype was recovered from a young man in good health and CMV-seronegative. V usage is TRBV5-1 and J usage is TRBJ2-1, with TRBD2 matching 7 bases. DNA of the CDR3: TGCGCCAGCAGCTCCCCTGGGCTAGCGGACTACAATGAGCAGTTCTTC. Protein sequence: CASSSPGLADYNEQFF.